This T cell receptor beta chain was identified during a study of blood T cell repertoires in COVID-19 (dated by TCRdb to the early 2020s). About the study as a whole: Samples covering the acute and convalescent phases of COVID-19 were provided by collaborators in the United States, Italy and Spain. The prospective study material was composed of cDNA or gDNA derived from T cells, B-cell-depleted T cells, or PBMCs. Subjects who had been exposed to COVID-19, were actively infected with it, or had recovered from it provided the deeply sampled blood TCRbeta repertoires that made up the dataset. A freely available public database, intended as a resource for researchers studying the immune response to SARS-CoV-2, is where the repertoires were released. Samples came from the ongoing ImmuneRACE study (first 160 participants) plus 1,254 subjects from 6 global collaborators. The sample metadata nearly always contained a de-identified subject ID, COVID-19 status, age in years and sex. Where HLA class I and class II types were available, the types were taken from metadata supplied by the sample provider, not from assay-based typing.

The collaborating institutions used their own protocols to collect whole blood in K2EDTA tubes. Collaborator samples were shipped for TCRbeta analysis as frozen whole blood, isolated PBMCs, or DNA extracted from either sample type. The paper as a whole reports these results and caveats: The quantity of clinical and demographic metadata differed by source and by participant and was supplied without curation.

For this clone: The antigen it binds to is not known. No per-base quality is available; no much larger clone lies one base away.

TCRbeta CDR3 regions were amplified from genomic DNA by means of the immunoSEQ Assay, a bias-controlled multiplex PCR. The paper's data handling went like this. The number of nucleated cells in each sample was estimated by amplification of reference gene primers within the assay. To quantify the absolute abundance of each unique TCRbeta CDR3 rearrangement, sequence reads were collapsed and filtered. Productive Simpson clonality was computed per sample as the square root of Simpson's diversity index over productive rearrangements. As stored in TCRdb, this immuneACCESS dataset retains in-frame rearrangements with V and J assigned. A fraction of the clones does not appear; measured against another copy, unresolved V genes explain less than half of the discrepancy, and the remainder lacks a known reason. The V and J calls and clone size were taken over from that table, and D and trimming were inferred from the DNA. Within this sample are about 48,000 clones, with 80% to 90% of them counted one time only. The top ten clonotypes cover roughly 7% of the sample.

Clipping removes 6 bases from V and 6 bases from J, with 10 as the unmatched junction base count. CDR1 MNHEY and CDR2 SVGAGI are derived from the germline V gene. Measured from the cysteine to the phenylalanine, the CDR3 is 15 residues long. CDR3 DNA is the only sequence kept; it has 45 bases, read in frame from the first base. The clonotype was recovered from a man in his forties or fifties with acute or convalescent COVID-19. Here the chain combines TRBV6-5 and TRBJ1-5, and TRBD1 aligns with 8 junction nucleotides. The sequenced material came from peripheral blood. The nucleotide sequence is given as TGTGCCAGCAGCCGCGACAGGGGCCACATTCAGCCCCAGCATTTT. Translated, this gives CASSRDRGHIQPQHF.